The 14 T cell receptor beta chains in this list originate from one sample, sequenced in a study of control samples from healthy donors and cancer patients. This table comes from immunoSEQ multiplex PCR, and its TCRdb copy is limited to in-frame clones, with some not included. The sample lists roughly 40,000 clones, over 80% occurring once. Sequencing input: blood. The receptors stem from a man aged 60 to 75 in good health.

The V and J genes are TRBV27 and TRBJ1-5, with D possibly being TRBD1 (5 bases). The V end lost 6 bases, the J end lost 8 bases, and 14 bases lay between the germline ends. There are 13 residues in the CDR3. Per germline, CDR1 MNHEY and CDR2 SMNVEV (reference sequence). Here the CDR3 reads CASSSPWGEPQHF. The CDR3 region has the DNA TGTGCCAGCAGCTCCCCCTGGGGGGAGCCCCAGCATTTT.

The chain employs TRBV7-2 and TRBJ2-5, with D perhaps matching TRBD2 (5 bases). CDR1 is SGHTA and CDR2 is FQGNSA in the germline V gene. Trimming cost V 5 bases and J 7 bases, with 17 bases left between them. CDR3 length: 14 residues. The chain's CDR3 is CASSRTRAKGTQYF. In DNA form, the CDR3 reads TGTGCCAGCAGCCGCACTAGGGCCAAGGGGACCCAGTACTTC.

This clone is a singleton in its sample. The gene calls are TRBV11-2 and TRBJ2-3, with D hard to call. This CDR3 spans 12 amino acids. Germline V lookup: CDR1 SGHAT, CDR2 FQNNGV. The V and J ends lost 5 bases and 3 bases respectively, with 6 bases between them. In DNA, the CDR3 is TGTGCCAGCAGCGCTCTGACAGATACGCAGTATTTT. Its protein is CASSALTDTQYF.

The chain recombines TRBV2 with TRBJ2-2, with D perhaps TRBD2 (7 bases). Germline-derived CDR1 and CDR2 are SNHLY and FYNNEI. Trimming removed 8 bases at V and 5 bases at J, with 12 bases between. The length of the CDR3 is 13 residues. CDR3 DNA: TGTGCCAGCGGGGGGGCGAGAACCGGGGAGCTGTTTTTT. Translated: CASGGARTGELFF. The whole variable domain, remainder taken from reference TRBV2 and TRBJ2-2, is EPEVTQTPSHQVTQMGQEVILRCVPISNHLYFYWYRQILGQKVEFLVSFYNNEISEKSEIFDDQFSVERPDGSNFTLKIRSTKLEDSAMYFCASGGARTGELFFGEGSRLTVL.

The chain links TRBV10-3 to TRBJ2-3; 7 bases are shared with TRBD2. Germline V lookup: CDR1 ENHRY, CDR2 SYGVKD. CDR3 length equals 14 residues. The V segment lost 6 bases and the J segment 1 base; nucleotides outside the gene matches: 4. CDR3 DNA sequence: TGTGCCATCAGGGATGGGGGGGGCACAGATACGCAGTATTTT. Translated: CAIRDGGGTDTQYF.

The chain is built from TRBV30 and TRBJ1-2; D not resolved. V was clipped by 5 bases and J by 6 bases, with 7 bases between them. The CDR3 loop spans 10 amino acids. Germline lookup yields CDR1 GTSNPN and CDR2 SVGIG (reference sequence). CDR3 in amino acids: CAWGVHGYTF. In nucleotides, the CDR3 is TGTGCCTGGGGGGTTCATGGCTACACCTTC.

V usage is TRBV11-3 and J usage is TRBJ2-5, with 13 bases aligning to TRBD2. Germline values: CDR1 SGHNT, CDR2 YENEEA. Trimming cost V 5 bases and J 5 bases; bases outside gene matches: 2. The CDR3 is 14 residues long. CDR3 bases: TGTGCCAGCAGCCAGGGACTAGCGGGGGAGACCCAGTACTTC. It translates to CASSQGLAGETQYF.

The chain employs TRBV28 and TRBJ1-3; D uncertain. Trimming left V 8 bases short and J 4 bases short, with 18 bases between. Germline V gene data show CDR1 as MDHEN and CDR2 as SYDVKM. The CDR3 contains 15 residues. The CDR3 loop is CASWTGASLGNTIYF. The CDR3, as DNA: TGTGCCAGCTGGACGGGCGCCTCTCTGGGAAACACCATATATTTT.

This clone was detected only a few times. DNA for the CDR3: TGTGCCAGCAGCCGACAGGCCAACTATGGCTACACCTTC. Its translation: CASSRQANYGYTF. The chain recombines TRBV7-2 with TRBJ1-2; D is possibly TRBD1 (6 bases). The CDR3 consists of 13 residues. Germline CDR1 is SGHTA and CDR2 is FQGNSA. V was pared by 5 bases and J by 2 bases, with 9 bases between.

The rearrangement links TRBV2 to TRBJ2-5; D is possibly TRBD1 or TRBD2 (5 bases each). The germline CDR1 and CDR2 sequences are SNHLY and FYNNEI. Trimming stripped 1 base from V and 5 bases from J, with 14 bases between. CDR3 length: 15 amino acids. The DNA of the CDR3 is TGTGCCAGCAGTGAAGGGGGGTTACCGCGGGAGACCCAGTACTTC. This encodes CASSEGGLPRETQYF.

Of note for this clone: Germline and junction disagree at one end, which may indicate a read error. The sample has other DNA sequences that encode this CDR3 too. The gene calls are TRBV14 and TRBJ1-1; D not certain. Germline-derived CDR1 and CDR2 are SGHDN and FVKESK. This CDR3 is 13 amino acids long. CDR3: CASSQDWYTEAFF. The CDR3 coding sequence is TGTGCCAGCAGCCAAGATTGGTACACCGAAGCTTTCTTT.

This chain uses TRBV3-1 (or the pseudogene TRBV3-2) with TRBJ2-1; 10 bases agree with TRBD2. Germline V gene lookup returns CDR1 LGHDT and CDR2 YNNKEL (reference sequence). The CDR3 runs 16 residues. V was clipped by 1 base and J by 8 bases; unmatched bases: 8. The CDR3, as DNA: TGTGCCAGCAGCCAAGTGAAACTAGCGGGAACGGATGAGCAGTTCTTC. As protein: CASSQVKLAGTDEQFF.

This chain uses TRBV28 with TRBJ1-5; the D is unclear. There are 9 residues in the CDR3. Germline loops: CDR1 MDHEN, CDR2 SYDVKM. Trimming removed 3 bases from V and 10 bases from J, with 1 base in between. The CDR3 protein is CASSFPQHF. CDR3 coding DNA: TGTGCCAGCAGTTTCCCCCAGCATTTT.

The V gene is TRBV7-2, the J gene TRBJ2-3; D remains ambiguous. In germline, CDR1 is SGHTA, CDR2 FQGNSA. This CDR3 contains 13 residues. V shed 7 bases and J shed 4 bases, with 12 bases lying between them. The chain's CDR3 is CASTPRLADTQYF. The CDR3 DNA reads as TGTGCCAGCACGCCAAGGTTAGCAGATACGCAGTATTTT.